The sequence of this T cell receptor beta chain was determined in a study of neurological immune-mediated disorders (dated by TCRdb to the late 2010s). For the study in its entirety: Peripheral blood TCR-beta repertoires from patients with HTLV-I-associated myelopathy (HAM/TSP), patients with multiple sclerosis, and healthy controls were compared in the study using UMI-based sequencing. Longitudinal samples, technical triplicates and paired sorted CD4+ and CD8+ T-cell subsets, alongside PBMC samples, were included among the approximately 110 TCR-beta libraries. Of the approximately 70 subjects in the cohort, about 14 were HAM/TSP patients, about 35 were multiple sclerosis patients, and roughly 20 were healthy controls.

Trimming leaves V shorter by 0 bases and J shorter by 2 bases, with the junction holding 1 base beyond the gene matches. The CDR3 has 16 amino acids, counting the end cysteine and phenylalanine. Of all the DNA, just the CDR3 is kept, 48 bases in frame from base 1. cDNA was synthesized by template-switch 5'RACE using a primer with a 10-nucleotide random unique molecular identifier that tagged each TCR transcript. Every sequencing run covered 15-18 subjects and yielded more than 160 million TCR-beta sequences. The RNeasy kit was used to extract total RNA. The KAPA Real-time Library Amplification kit was used to amplify TCR-beta VDJ regions with primers for the TCR constant region and the 5'RACE anchor. Sample indexes and Illumina adaptors were added in a first PCR, and a second PCR then increased library yield. After purification with Ampure beads, the TCR product of roughly 650 bp was size-selected on a 2% E-gel SizeSelection system. Before pooling, library quality was checked on a Bioanalyzer, concentration was measured with Qubit, and libraries were quantified with the Kapa Library Quantification kit. An Illumina HiSeq 2500 sequenced the libraries paired-end 2 x 150 bp. To increase sequence diversity, roughly 25-31% phiX was spiked into each library pool. The published analysis was carried out like this. Quality-filtered reads were processed with the UMI-based MiGEC pipeline, which removed over 75% of raw TCR sequences during error correction. IMGT germline references were used for aligning VDJ genes, and each clonotype was defined as a unique CDR3 amino acid sequence together with its V-J genes. Clonal expansion, Shannon diversity, and CDR3 relatedness (CalcPairwiseDistances, ClusterSamples) were evaluated with VDJtools, and phylogenetic trees were built with CLCbio workbench. Using coefficient-of-variation modelling across technical triplicates, the study counted a clone as expanded if it had at least 8 unique UMIs. TCRdb took the public reads, trimmed them with fastp at Q25, ran MiXCR for clone calling and kept in-frame beta chains. Records with the same CDR3 protein are collapsed into one entry carrying the most frequent genes and DNA. Here the V and J calls rest on TCRdb's processing, not on the authors' analysis. For this sample there are roughly 48,000 distinct CDR3 sequences; under 30% appear just once. Of the sample, more than 20% falls within the top ten clones.

The healthy controls were volunteers from a blood bank in Maryland, USA. Libraries from unsorted PBMCs were made from 2 million PBMCs kept in RNAlater at -80 degrees C until RNA extraction. Peripheral blood was subjected to Ficoll-Hypaque density gradient centrifugation to isolate PBMCs, which were then cryopreserved in liquid nitrogen. Points the paper makes about the study in general: The highest TCR clonal expansion was observed in HAM/TSP patients, whereas the lowest was observed in MS patients, even when compared with healthy controls. Across subjects, expanded clones never shared an identical CDR3 amino acid sequence, which suggests that the TCR-beta repertoires in every group were private.

This clonotype was seen more than once but under ten times. Its antigen is currently not known. The record has no base qualities; no much larger clone is one base away. The rearranged chain carries TRBV12-3 or TRBV12-4 and TRBJ2-1, with 10 bases matching TRBD2. This clonotype originated in a woman in her 70s in good health. Sequences were obtained from PBMCs. The CDR3 protein sequence reads: CASSLALAGAYNEQFF. The nucleotide sequence reads TGTGCCAGCAGTTTAGCGCTAGCGGGAGCCTACAATGAGCAGTTCTTC.